This T cell receptor beta chain was captured in a study of T cells in Graves' hyperthyroidism and ophthalmopathy. Study-wide results and limits: Most clonotypes that expanded in the thyroid above 0.001 also showed up in blood. A model of 13 V-J pairs discriminated ophthalmopathy from stable hyperthyroidism.

As regards this clonotype: The antigen is unknown.

V lost 5 bases to trimming and J lost 1 base; unmatched junction nucleotides: 3. The CDR3 runs to 14 residues. Germline assignment: CDR1 SEHNR and CDR2 FQNEAQ (reference sequence). Researchers took RNA transcripts and amplified the TCR beta CDR3 regions from them. HTBI primers were employed in a first-round RT-PCR of the TCR CDR3. From the multiplex PCR reads, TCRdb called clonotypes with MiXCR, one entry per CDR3 protein. The table shows approximately 510,000 distinct CDR3 sequences, with 46% occurring only once. This clonotype originated in an adult woman with Graves' disease, either hyperthyroidism or ophthalmopathy (not recorded which). The chain links TRBV7-9 to TRBJ2-5; 8 bases line up with TRBD1. The specimen was peripheral blood or thyroid tissue (not recorded which). CDR3 amino acids: CASSGQGFQETQYF. CDR3 nucleotides: TGTGCCAGCAGCGGACAGGGATTCCAAGAGACCCAGTACTTC.